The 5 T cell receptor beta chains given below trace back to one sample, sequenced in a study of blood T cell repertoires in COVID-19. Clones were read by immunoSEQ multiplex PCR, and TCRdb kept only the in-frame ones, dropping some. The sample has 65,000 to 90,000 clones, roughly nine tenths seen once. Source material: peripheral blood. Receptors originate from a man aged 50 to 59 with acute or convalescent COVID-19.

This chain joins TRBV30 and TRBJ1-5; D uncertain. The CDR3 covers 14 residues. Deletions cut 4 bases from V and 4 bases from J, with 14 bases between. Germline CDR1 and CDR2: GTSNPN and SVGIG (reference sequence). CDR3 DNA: TGTGCCTGGACCCTCAAGGGAGGGAATCAGCCCCAGCATTTT. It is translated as CAWTLKGGNQPQHF.

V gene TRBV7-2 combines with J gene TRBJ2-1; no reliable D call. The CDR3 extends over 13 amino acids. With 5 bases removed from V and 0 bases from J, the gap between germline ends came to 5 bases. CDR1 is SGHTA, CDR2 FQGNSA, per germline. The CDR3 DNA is TGTGCCAGCAGCCCCTTCTCCTACAATGAGCAGTTCTTC. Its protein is CASSPFSYNEQFF.

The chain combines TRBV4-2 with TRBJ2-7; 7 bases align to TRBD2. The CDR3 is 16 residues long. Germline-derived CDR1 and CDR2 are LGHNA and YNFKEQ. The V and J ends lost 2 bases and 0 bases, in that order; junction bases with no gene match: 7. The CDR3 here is CASSQSIGGSSYEQYF. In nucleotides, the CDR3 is TGTGCCAGCAGCCAATCCATCGGGGGGTCCTCCTACGAGCAGTACTTC.

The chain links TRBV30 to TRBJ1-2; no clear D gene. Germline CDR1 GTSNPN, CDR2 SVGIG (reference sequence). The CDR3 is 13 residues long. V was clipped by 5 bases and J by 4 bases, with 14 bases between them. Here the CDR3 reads CAWLWEESYGYTF. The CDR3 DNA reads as TGTGCCTGGTTGTGGGAGGAATCCTATGGCTACACCTTC.

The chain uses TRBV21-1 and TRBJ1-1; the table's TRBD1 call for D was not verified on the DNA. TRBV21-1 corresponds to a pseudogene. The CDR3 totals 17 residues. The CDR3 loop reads CASTPLDRERRNTEAFF. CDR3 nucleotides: TGTGCCAGCACTCCACTCGACAGGGAAAGGAGGAACACTGAAGCTTTCTTT.